These T cell receptor beta chains were read from a single sample in a study of T-cell reconstitution after alpha-beta-depleted transplantation in children. TCRdb called the PCR reads again in MiXCR, with one record for every CDR3 protein. This sample has 200,000 or so distinct CDR3 sequences, with approximately 6.8% found just once. The specimen comprised PBMCs, sampled before TCRalphabeta/CD19-depleted stem cell transplant. The receptor source for this set is a girl under three years old with combined immunodeficiency, due to receive a stem cell transplant. Both conserved end residues are trimmed from each CDR3. The D gene is left open where the match is weak.

D gene	V gene	CDR3 protein
.	TRBV27	ASSLRGMDEAF
TRBD1	TRBV5-1	ASSLRQGANLPDTQY
TRBD2	TRBV4-1	ASSLDGGGEDTQY
.	TRBV7-2	ASSLELSNQPQH
.	TRBV5-6	ASSPQGQYINTGELF
TRBD1	TRBV11-2	ASSPTRDRLGEQY
.	TRBV27	ASSLSPPGDSGSGGSTDTQY
.	TRBV5-5	ASSLTFWYSYEQY
.	TRBV5-5	ASSLEGTRVYTQY
.	TRBV7-3	ASSPIAGVRTDTQY
TRBD1	TRBV7-9	ASSPRTGRKSYEQY
TRBD2	TRBV4-3	ASSPTSGGAGDGELF
.	TRBV27	ASSFDLRGFYTEAF
.	TRBV7-4	ASSLPDRYTEAF
TRBD1	TRBV4-1	ASSQKPPTGAESYEQY
.	TRBV5-6	ASSLYTDTQY
.	TRBV9	ASSGTRDGTSGANVLT
.	TRBV20-1	SASGSPYNEQF
.	TRBV12-3/TRBV12-4	ASSLGGPGNEQF
TRBD1	TRBV3-1	ASSQGTGWADTQY
.	TRBV5-6	ASRLSIHTGELF
TRBD1	TRBV4-3	ASSLRAGTGQSPLH
TRBD1	TRBV5-1	ASSPGQGASTDTQY
TRBD2	TRBV28	ASSFRLAGMAGSYEQY
TRBD2	TRBV6-2/TRBV6-3	ASSLGNLAGYSYNEQF
TRBD2	TRBV11-2	ASSRGTSTDTQY
.	TRBV5-1	ASSPAIVGPGNTIY